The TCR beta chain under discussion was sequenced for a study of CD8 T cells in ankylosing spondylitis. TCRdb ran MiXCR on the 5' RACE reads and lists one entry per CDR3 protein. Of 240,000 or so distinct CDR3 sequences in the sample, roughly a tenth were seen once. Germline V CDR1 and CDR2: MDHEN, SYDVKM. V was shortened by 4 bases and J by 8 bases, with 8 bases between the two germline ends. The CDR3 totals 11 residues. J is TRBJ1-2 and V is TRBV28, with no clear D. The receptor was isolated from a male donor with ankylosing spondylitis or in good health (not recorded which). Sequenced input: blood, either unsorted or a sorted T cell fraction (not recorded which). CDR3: CASSSRGGYTF. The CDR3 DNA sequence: TGTGCCAGCAGTTCTCGGGGAGGCTACACCTTC.